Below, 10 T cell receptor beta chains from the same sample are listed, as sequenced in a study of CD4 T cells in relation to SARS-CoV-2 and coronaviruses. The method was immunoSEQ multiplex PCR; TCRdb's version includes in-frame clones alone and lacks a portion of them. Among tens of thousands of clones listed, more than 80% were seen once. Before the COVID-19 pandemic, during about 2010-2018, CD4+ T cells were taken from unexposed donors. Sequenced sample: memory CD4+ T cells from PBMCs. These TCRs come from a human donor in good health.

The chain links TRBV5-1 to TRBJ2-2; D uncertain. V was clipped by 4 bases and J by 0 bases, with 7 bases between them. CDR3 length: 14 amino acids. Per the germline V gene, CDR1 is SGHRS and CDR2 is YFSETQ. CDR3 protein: CASSIAANTGELFF. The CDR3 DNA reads TGCGCCAGCAGCATAGCAGCGAACACCGGGGAGCTGTTTTTT.

The CDR3: CASSSSGPVRTDTQYF. The CDR3 bases are TGTGCCAGCAGTTCCAGCGGGCCAGTGCGGACAGATACGCAGTATTTT. The V call is TRBV7-2, the J call TRBJ2-3; D perhaps matches TRBD2 (6 bases). The CDR3 is made up of 16 amino acids. From germline, CDR1 is SGHTA and CDR2 FQGNSA. The ends were cut back, 6 bases at V and 3 bases at J, with 19 bases in the middle.

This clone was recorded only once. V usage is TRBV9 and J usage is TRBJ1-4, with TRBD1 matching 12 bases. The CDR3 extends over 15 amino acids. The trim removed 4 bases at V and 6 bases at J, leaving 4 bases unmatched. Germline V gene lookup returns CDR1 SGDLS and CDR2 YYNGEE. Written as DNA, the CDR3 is TGTGCCAGCAGCCGGGGGACAGGGGGCTATGAAAAACTGTTTTTT. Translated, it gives CASSRGTGGYEKLFF.

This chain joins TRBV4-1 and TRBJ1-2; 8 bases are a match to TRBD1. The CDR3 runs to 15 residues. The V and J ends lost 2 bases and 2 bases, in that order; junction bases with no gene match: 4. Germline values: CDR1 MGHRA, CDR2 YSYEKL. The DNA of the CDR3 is TGCGCCAGCAGCCAAAATACAGGGGGGAACTATGGCTACACCTTC. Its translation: CASSQNTGGNYGYTF.

As DNA, the CDR3 is TGTGCCAGCAGTTATATCGGCTTTAACATGGATACGCAGTATTTT. Its translation: CASSYIGFNMDTQYF. V and J are TRBV6-2 or TRBV6-3 and TRBJ2-3; the D is unclear. The V end lost 3 bases, the J end lost 6 bases, and 16 bases lay between the germline ends. Germline V gene sequence: CDR1 MNHEY, CDR2 SVGEGT. This CDR3 has 15 residues.

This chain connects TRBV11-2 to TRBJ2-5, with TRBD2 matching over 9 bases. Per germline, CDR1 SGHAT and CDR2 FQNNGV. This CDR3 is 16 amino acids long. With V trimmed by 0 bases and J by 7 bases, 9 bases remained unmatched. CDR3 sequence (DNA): TGTGCCAGCAGCTTAGAAGGCGGGAGGGCCGGAGGGACCCAGTACTTC. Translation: CASSLEGGRAGGTQYF.

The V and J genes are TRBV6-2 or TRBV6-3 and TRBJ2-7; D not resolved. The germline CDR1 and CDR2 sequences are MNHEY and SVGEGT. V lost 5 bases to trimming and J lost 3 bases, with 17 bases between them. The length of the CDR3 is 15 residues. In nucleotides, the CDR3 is TGTGCCAGCAGTACATCTAGGTTTCGTTTCTACGAGCAGTACTTC. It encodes CASSTSRFRFYEQYF.

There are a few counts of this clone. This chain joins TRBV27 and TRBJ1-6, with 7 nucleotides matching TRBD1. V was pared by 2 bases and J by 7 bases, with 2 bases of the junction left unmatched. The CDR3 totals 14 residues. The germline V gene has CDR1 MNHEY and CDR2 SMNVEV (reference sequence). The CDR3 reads CASSLQGVNSPLHF. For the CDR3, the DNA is TGTGCCAGCAGTTTACAGGGGGTAAATTCACCCCTCCACTTT.

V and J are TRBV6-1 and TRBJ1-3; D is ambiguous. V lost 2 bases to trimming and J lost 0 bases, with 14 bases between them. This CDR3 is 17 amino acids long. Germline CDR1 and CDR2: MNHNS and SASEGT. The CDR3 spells CASSENPTQLSGNTIYF. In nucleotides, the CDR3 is TGTGCCAGCAGTGAAAACCCTACACAACTCTCTGGAAACACCATATATTTT.

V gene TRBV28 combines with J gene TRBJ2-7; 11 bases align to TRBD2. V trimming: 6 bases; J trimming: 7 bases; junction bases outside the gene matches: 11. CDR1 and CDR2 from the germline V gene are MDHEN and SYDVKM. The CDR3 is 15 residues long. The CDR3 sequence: CASSLRLAGSREQYF. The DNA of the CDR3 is TGTGCCAGCAGCCTTCGACTAGCGGGATCGCGAGAGCAGTACTTC.